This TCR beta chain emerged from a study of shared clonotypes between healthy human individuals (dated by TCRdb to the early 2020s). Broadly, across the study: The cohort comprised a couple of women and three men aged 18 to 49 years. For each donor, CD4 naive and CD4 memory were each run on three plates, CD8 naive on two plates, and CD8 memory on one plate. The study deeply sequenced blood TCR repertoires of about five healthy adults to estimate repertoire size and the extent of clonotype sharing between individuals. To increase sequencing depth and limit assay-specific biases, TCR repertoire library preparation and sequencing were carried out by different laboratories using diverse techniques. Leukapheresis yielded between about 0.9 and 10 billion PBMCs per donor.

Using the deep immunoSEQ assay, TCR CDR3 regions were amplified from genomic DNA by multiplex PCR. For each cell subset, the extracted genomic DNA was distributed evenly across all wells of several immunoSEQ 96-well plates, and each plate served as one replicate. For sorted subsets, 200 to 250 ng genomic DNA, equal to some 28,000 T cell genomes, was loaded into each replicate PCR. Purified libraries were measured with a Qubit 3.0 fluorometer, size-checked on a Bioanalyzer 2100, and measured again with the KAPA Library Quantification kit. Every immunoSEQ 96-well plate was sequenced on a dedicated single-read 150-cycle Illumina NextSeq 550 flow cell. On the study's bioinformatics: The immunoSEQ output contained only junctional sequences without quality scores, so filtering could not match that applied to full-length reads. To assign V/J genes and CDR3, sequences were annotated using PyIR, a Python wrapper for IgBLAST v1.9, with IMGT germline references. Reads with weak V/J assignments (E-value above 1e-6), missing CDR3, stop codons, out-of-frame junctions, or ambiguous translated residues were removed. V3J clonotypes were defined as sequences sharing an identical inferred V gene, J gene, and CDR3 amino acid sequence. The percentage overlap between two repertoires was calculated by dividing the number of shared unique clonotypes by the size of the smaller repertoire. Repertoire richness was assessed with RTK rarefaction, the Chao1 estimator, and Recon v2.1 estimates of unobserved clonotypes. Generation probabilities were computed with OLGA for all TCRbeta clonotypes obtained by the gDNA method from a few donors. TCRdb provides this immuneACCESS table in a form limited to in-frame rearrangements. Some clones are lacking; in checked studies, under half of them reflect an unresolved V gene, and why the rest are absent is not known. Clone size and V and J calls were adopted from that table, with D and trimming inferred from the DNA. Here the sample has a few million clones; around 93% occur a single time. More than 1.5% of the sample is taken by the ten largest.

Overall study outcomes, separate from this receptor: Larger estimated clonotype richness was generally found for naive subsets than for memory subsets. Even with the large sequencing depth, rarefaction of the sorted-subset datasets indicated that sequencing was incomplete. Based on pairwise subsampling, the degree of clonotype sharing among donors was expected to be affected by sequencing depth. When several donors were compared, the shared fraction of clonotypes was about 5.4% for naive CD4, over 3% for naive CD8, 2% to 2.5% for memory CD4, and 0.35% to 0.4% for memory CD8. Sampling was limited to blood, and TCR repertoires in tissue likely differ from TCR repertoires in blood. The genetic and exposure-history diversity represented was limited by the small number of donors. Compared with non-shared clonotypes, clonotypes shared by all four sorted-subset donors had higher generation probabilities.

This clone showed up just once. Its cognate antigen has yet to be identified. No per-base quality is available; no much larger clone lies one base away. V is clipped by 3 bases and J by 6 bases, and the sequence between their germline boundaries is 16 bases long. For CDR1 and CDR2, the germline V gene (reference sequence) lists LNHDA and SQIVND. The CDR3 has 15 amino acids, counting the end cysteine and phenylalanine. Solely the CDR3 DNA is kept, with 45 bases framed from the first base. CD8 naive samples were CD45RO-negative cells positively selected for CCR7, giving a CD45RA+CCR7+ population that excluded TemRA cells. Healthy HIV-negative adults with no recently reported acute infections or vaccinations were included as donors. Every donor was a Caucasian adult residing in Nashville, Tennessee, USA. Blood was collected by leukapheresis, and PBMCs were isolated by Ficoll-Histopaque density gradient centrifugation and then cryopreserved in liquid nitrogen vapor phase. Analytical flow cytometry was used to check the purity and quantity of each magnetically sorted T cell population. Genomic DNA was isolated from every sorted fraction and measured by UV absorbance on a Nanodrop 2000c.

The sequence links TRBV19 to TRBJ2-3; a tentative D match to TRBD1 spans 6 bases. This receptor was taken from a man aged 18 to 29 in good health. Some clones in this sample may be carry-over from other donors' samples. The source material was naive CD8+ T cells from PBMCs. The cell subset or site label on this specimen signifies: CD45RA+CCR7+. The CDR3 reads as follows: CASSILVQGTDTQYF. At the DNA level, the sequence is TGTGCCAGTAGTATTCTTGTACAGGGAACCGATACGCAGTATTTT.